A selection of T cell receptor beta chains follows, all from one sample in a study of T-cell reconstitution after alpha-beta-depleted transplantation in children. Each CDR3 protein gets one entry after TCRdb re-called the PCR reads with MiXCR. The profile shows 700,000 to 950,000 distinct CDR3 sequences, 15% to 20% of them singletons. Specimen: PBMCs, mostly from graft donor cells, collected 360 days after TCRalphabeta/CD19-depleted stem cell transplant. The receptor source for this set is a male patient aged 10-17 years who had a stem cell transplant for acute lymphoblastic leukemia, so the T cells may come from the graft donor. Both conserved end residues are part of each CDR3. The D gene is left open where the match is weak. Clone size is shown for a subset of rows, as once, few, many or a class of expanded clone.

j_call | v_call | d_call | clone_size | cdr3_aa | cdr3_nt
TRBJ2-3 | TRBV7-6 | NA | NA | CASSLFGRRADTQYF | TGTGCCAGCAGCTTATTCGGAAGGAGAGCAGATACGCAGTATTTT
TRBJ2-5 | TRBV10-3 | NA | many | CATGAGLYETQYF | TGTGCCACCGGGGCAGGGTTATACGAGACCCAGTACTTC
TRBJ1-1 | TRBV7-9 | NA | many | CASSLGGLDTEAFF | TGTGCCAGCAGCTTAGGAGGGCTCGACACTGAAGCTTTCTTT
TRBJ2-1 | TRBV4-2 | TRBD2 | few | CASSQGTTSSHNEQFF | TGTGCCAGCAGCCAAGGGACGACTAGCTCCCACAATGAGCAGTTCTTC
TRBJ2-1 | TRBV3-1 | NA | once | CASSQSNSASQGDEQFF | TGTGCCAGCAGCCAATCTAACTCGGCCTCCCAAGGGGATGAGCAGTTCTTC
TRBJ2-1 | TRBV5-1 | NA | NA | CASRRDARNEQFF | TGCGCCAGCAGGCGGGACGCTAGAAATGAGCAGTTCTTC
TRBJ2-7 | TRBV5-1 | NA | NA | CASSLAHTARVYEQYF | TGCGCCAGCAGCTTGGCCCATACCGCCAGGGTCTACGAGCAGTACTTC
TRBJ1-1 | TRBV18 | NA | NA | CASSPPAAGLNTEAFF | TGTGCCAGCTCACCACCGGCGGCAGGGTTGAACACTGAAGCTTTCTTT
TRBJ1-2 | TRBV5-1 | TRBD1 | few | CASNRGQGLGGYTF | TGCGCCAGCAACCGGGGACAGGGTCTGGGTGGCTACACCTTC
TRBJ2-1 | TRBV7-6 | TRBD2 | few | CASSSEFFWTSGSGNEQFF | TGTGCCAGCAGCTCGGAGTTTTTTTGGACTAGCGGGAGCGGGAATGAGCAGTTCTTC
TRBJ1-5 | TRBV20-1 | NA | NA | CSARRQGTRVGNQPQHF | TGCAGTGCTAGGCGCCAGGGTACCCGGGTTGGGAATCAGCCCCAGCATTTT
TRBJ2-1 | TRBV29-1 | NA | few | CSVGGASYNEQFF | TGCAGCGTTGGAGGAGCCTCCTACAATGAGCAGTTCTTC
TRBJ2-1 | TRBV10-3 | NA | NA | CTISVDRRGISLSYNEQFF | TGTACCATCAGTGTTGACAGGCGAGGTATATCCCTATCCTACAATGAGCAGTTCTTC
TRBJ2-2 | TRBV27 | NA | few | CASTPGPITGELFF | TGTGCCAGCACTCCGGGACCGATCACCGGGGAGCTGTTTTTT
TRBJ2-1 | TRBV9 | TRBD2 | NA | CASSPGGNSYNEQFF | TGTGCCAGCAGCCCGGGGGGGAACTCCTACAATGAGCAGTTCTTC
TRBJ2-1 | TRBV4-2 | NA | NA | CASSQLVNSYSDEQFF | TGTGCCAGCAGCCAGTTAGTAAATTCTTACTCAGATGAGCAGTTCTTC
TRBJ1-2 | TRBV10-3 | NA | few | CAISLGNYGYTF | TGTGCCATCAGCCTCGGCAACTATGGCTACACCTTC
TRBJ2-4 | TRBV20-1 | NA | NA | CSARDDRVAKNIQYF | TGCAGTGCTAGAGATGATCGGGTAGCCAAAAACATTCAGTACTTC
TRBJ2-1 | TRBV6-2/TRBV6-3 | TRBD2 | NA | CASSYSTLAGPTTNEQFF | TGTGCCAGCAGTTACTCCACCCTAGCGGGCCCCACCACCAATGAGCAGTTCTTC
TRBJ2-5 | TRBV20-1 | TRBD2 | NA | CSAETSGGETQYF | TGCAGTGCGGAGACTAGCGGGGGAGAGACCCAGTACTTC
TRBJ2-1 | TRBV7-9 | TRBD2 | NA | CASSFQGGHHNEQFF | TGTGCCAGCAGCTTCCAGGGAGGGCACCACAATGAGCAGTTCTTC
TRBJ2-7 | TRBV10-2 | NA | many | CASSGFGRYEQYF | TGCGCCAGCAGTGGTTTCGGGCGATACGAGCAGTACTTC